The 18 T cell receptor beta chains listed next were all sequenced from one sample in a study of PD-1 blockade in classical Hodgkin lymphoma. The time point is: cycle 4 day 1 (C4D1), after five to seven weeks of nivolumab. Every one of the patients relapsed after autologous stem cell transplantation (brentuximab vedotin exposure was variable). Some clones are missing from TCRdb's copy, which holds only in-frame ones; the method was immunoSEQ multiplex PCR. The sample records over 6,500 clones, 78% being singletons. Sequences were derived from peripheral blood mononuclear cells (PBMCs), sampled before the fourth cycle of nivolumab. The receptor source for this set is a human donor with classical Hodgkin lymphoma.

V gene TRBV7-2 combines with J gene TRBJ2-7, with D possibly being TRBD1 or TRBD2 (6 bases each). The CDR3 contains 17 residues. Germline assignment: CDR1 SGHTA and CDR2 FQGNSA. Trimming removed 2 bases at V and 4 bases at J, with 21 bases between. CDR3 sequence: CASSLNPTPGAGYEQYF. In DNA form, the CDR3 reads TGTGCCAGCAGCTTAAACCCTACCCCGGGGGCGGGGTACGAGCAGTACTTC.

The rearrangement uses TRBV28 and TRBJ1-1; D is undetermined. The CDR3 totals 16 residues. V was pared by 2 bases and J by 0 bases, with 13 bases between. Germline assignment: CDR1 MDHEN and CDR2 SYDVKM. The CDR3 sequence is CASSLGGDLMNTEAFF. The DNA of the CDR3 is TGTGCCAGCAGTTTAGGCGGAGACCTAATGAACACTGAAGCTTTCTTT.

The chain joins TRBV5-4 to TRBJ2-3; 10 bases match TRBD2. Germline V gene sequence: CDR1 SGHNT, CDR2 YYREEE (reference sequence). The junction had 8 bases not matched to a gene; V was cut back by 4 bases and J by 3 bases. This CDR3 has 16 amino acids. In nucleotides, the CDR3 is TGTGCCAGCAGCGGGGCTAGCGGGAGCTTGACAGATACGCAGTATTTT. Translation gives CASSGASGSLTDTQYF.

This clone was seen just once. V is TRBV6-6 and J is TRBJ2-7; 10 nucleotides agree with TRBD2. Germline V gene data show CDR1 as MNHNY and CDR2 as SVGAGI (reference sequence). The CDR3 totals 16 residues. V shed 6 bases, J shed 0 bases, and the junction held 8 bases outside the gene matches. The CDR3 is CASRRQAGGPSYEQYF. In DNA, the CDR3 is TGTGCCAGCAGGAGACAAGCGGGAGGGCCCTCCTACGAGCAGTACTTC.

The V gene is TRBV5-6, the J gene TRBJ1-5; D call uncertain. With 1 base removed from V and 2 bases from J, the gap between germline ends came to 4 bases. The CDR3 consists of 13 residues. Germline V gene data show CDR1 as SGHDT and CDR2 as YYEEEE. CDR3 in amino acids: CASSLQRNQPQHF. In nucleotides, the CDR3 is TGTGCCAGCAGCTTGCAACGCAATCAGCCCCAGCATTTT.

This clone was observed a single time. This sequence joins TRBV18 and TRBJ1-5, with D maybe TRBD1 (6 bases). From germline, CDR1 is KGHSH and CDR2 LQKENI. The V end lost 3 bases, the J end lost 2 bases, and 14 bases lay between the germline ends. The CDR3 extends over 16 amino acids. The CDR3 region is CASSPAQQGRNQPQHF. The CDR3 coding sequence is TGTGCCAGCTCACCCGCCCAACAGGGACGCAATCAGCCCCAGCATTTT.

The chain recombines TRBV27 with TRBJ2-4; D could derive from TRBD1 or TRBD2 (5 bases each). Per the germline V gene, CDR1 is MNHEY and CDR2 is SMNVEV (reference sequence). Between the trimmed V and J ends, which lost 4 bases and 3 bases, there was a span of 10 bases. The CDR3 has 14 residues. In DNA form, the CDR3 reads TGTGCCAGCAGTTATGAGAGGGGCAAAAACATTCAGTACTTC. Protein: CASSYERGKNIQYF.

The chain joins TRBV10-3 to TRBJ2-2; 12 bases align to TRBD2. J gave up 0 bases and V 2 bases, and 4 bases lay outside the gene matches. From germline, CDR1 is ENHRY and CDR2 SYGVKD. The CDR3 extends over 18 amino acids. The CDR3 region is CAISEGLAGGPNTGELFF. The CDR3 DNA reads TGTGCCATCAGTGAGGGTCTAGCGGGGGGGCCGAACACCGGGGAGCTGTTTTTT.

The chain has TRBV6-5 and TRBJ2-7, with 10 nucleotides matching TRBD1. CDR3 length: 15 amino acids. Germline assignment: CDR1 MNHEY and CDR2 SVGAGI. After removal of 0 bases from V and 11 bases from J, the junction contained 10 bases not matched to a gene. This CDR3 is CASSYSKGQGRQEYF. The DNA for the CDR3 is TGTGCCAGCAGTTACTCGAAGGGACAGGGGAGGCAGGAGTACTTC.

The chain combines TRBV18 with TRBJ2-5; the match to TRBD1 covers 7 bases. Germline CDR1 and CDR2: KGHSH and LQKENI. The CDR3 loop spans 15 amino acids. Trimming cost V 3 bases and J 5 bases; bases outside gene matches: 9. The DNA for the CDR3 is TGTGCCAGCTCACCTCCGACAGGGCGGTTGGAGACCCAGTACTTC. Translated: CASSPPTGRLETQYF.

The CDR3 sequence is CASSSGQGFSYEQYF. Written as DNA, the CDR3 is TGTGCCAGCAGTTCCGGACAGGGGTTCTCCTACGAGCAGTACTTC. The rearrangement links TRBV28 to TRBJ2-7, with 9 bases identical to TRBD1. The junction had 4 bases not matched to a gene; V was cut back by 4 bases and J by 0 bases. Germline V gene lookup returns CDR1 MDHEN and CDR2 SYDVKM. The CDR3 runs to 15 residues.

This chain connects TRBV28 to TRBJ2-1; TRBD2 might be the D (7 bases). This CDR3 region has 15 residues. The V gene lost 4 bases and the J gene lost 8 bases, with 18 bases spanning the gap. In germline, CDR1 is MDHEN, CDR2 SYDVKM. As DNA, the CDR3 is TGTGCCAGCAGTTCCTACTTACAGGGAGGGGATGAGCAGTTCTTC. Translating gives CASSSYLQGGDEQFF.

This clone has just a few counts. J is TRBJ1-4 and V is TRBV5-8; D ambiguous. Trimming stripped 4 bases from V and 11 bases from J, with 9 bases between. CDR1 is SGHTS, CDR2 YDEGEE, per germline. The CDR3 loop spans 11 amino acids. CDR3 coding DNA: TGTGCCAGCAGCATACAGTGGAAACTGTTTTTT. Translation: CASSIQWKLFF.

The chain couples TRBV11-2 to TRBJ1-2; 8 nucleotides match TRBD1. V lost 3 bases and J lost 4; bases outside the gene matches: 10. Germline assignment: CDR1 SGHAT and CDR2 FQNNGV. There are 16 residues in the CDR3. CDR3 coding DNA: TGTGCCAGCAGCTTCCAACCGGACAGGGCTAGCTATGGCTACACCTTC. It codes for CASSFQPDRASYGYTF.

In this sample, this clone turned up a few times. This chain connects TRBV21-1 to TRBJ2-6. TRBV21-1 is noted as a pseudogene. This CDR3 is 19 amino acids long. The CDR3: CASSKAPAKGFKVANVLTF. The CDR3 nucleotides are TGTGCCAGCAGCAAAGCGCCGGCGAAAGGGTTCAAAGTCGCCAACGTCCTGACTTTC.

This chain connects TRBV7-2 to TRBJ2-1; 11 bases match TRBD2. V dropped 5 bases and J dropped 6; count of bases not matched to a gene: 6. Germline assignment: CDR1 SGHTA and CDR2 FQGNSA. CDR3 length: 15 amino acids. As DNA, the CDR3 is TGTGCCAGCAGCCCAGGACTAGCGGGCCTCAATGAGCAGTTCTTC. Translation: CASSPGLAGLNEQFF.

The genes are TRBV28 and TRBJ1-1; tentative D call: TRBD1 (5 bases). The germline gives CDR1 MDHEN, CDR2 SYDVKM. V gave up 2 bases and J gave up 10 bases, with 11 bases separating them. The CDR3 length is 12 residues. This CDR3 reads CASSLGQGRAFF. Written as DNA, the CDR3 is TGTGCCAGCAGTTTAGGGCAGGGCCGAGCTTTCTTT.

This chain uses TRBV19 with TRBJ1-5; D is possibly TRBD1 (5 bases). CDR1 LNHDA and CDR2 SQIVND come from the germline V gene (reference sequence). The CDR3 runs to 16 residues. V shed 7 bases and J shed 6 bases, with 22 bases lying between them. This chain's CDR3 is CASTTTREVGGQPQHF. The CDR3 DNA reads as TGTGCCAGTACCACCACCAGGGAGGTGGGGGGTCAGCCCCAGCATTTT.